This TCR beta chain was observed in a study of T cells in Graves' hyperthyroidism and ophthalmopathy. Study observations and caveats: Stable hyperthyroidism was separated from ophthalmopathy by a model based on 13 V-J features.

With respect to this clonotype: Its cognate antigen is unknown. A junction end diverges from the germline sequence, so it may reflect a read error.

Amplified TCR beta CDR3 regions came from RNA transcripts. When the TCR CDR3 underwent first-round RT-PCR, the HTBI primer set was used. TCRdb reprocessed the multiplex PCR reads via MiXCR and lists one record per CDR3 protein. The sample includes approximately 590,000 distinct CDR3 sequences, 15% to 18% seen only once; the top ten take 7.3%. This CDR3 has 12 residues. Subjects aged 18 to 65 presented with newly diagnosed hyperthyroidism of less than 2 months' duration. Researchers barred patients who had uncontrolled infection, other autoimmune disease, pregnancy or lactation. For the diagnoses, clinical symptoms, serum thyroxine and TRAb, thyroid ultrasound and orbital computed tomography were used.

Input material: blood. This chain uses TRBV12-3 or TRBV12-4 with TRBJ2-5, with TRBD1 matching 7 bases. This clonotype was obtained from a woman aged 30 to 39 with Graves' hyperthyroidism. CDR3 coding DNA: TGTGCCAGCAGCTCTCCCGGGACAGCCATAGACTTC. It encodes CASSSPGTAIDF.